These T cell receptor beta chains were read from a single sample in a study of T-cell memory formation after mild COVID-19. TCRdb independently ran MiXCR on the 5' RACE reads; one entry per CDR3 protein. The data contain 240,000 or so distinct CDR3 sequences, around 10% of them seen just once; the ten biggest clones take up more than 20%. Sequencing was performed on PBMCs or a T cell subset sorted from them (not recorded which). The receptor set was obtained from a man between 18 and 35 years old who had mild COVID-19 (a few samples of this study predate the infection). Cell type and time point are not known. Each CDR3 is given without its conserved first and last residue. A D gene is named only where the DNA matches it firmly.

d_gene	v_gene	j_gene	CDR3aa
NA	TRBV5-1	TRBJ1-1	ASGRERKETEAF
NA	TRBV29-1	TRBJ1-2	SVRIAENYGYT
NA	TRBV12-3/TRBV12-4	TRBJ1-5	ASTWGGLAPQH
NA	TRBV24-1	TRBJ1-2	ATSDHQEGYT
TRBD2	TRBV28	TRBJ2-3	ASSPGLAGGGGTDTQY
NA	TRBV5-1	TRBJ2-7	ASGLGMDEQY
NA	TRBV5-1	TRBJ2-3	ASSWGDPSTDTQY
TRBD1	TRBV20-1	TRBJ2-4	SARLGGGDIQY
TRBD1	TRBV9	TRBJ2-3	ASSVGDRGYLSTDTQY
TRBD2	TRBV27	TRBJ2-3	ASSDTGLAGGLVTQY
NA	TRBV13	TRBJ2-7	ASSSGNEQY
NA	TRBV7-8	TRBJ2-1	ASSFRDTRANEQF
TRBD2	TRBV7-3	TRBJ2-1	ASSQTSGGEQF
TRBD2	TRBV7-8	TRBJ2-5	ASSSTGGGGETQY
TRBD1	TRBV10-3	TRBJ1-4	ATKTGDREKLF
NA	TRBV5-1	TRBJ1-2	ASRTDLYGYT
NA	TRBV12-3/TRBV12-4	TRBJ2-2	ASSYITGELF
NA	TRBV20-1	TRBJ2-1	SARDPRISSYNEQF
NA	TRBV4-3	TRBJ2-3	ASSQDRIGADTQY
NA	TRBV2	TRBJ1-1	ASSPRQVRDTEAF
NA	TRBV4-3	TRBJ1-1	ASSPSHLYEATEAF
NA	TRBV5-1	TRBJ1-2	ASSLSPDGYT
TRBD1	TRBV7-2	TRBJ1-6	ASSGRQGWTYNSPLH
TRBD1	TRBV20-1	TRBJ2-3	SARVTGGDTQY
NA	TRBV27	TRBJ2-7	ASSSGSFEQY
NA	TRBV20-1	TRBJ1-2	SARDWREDYGYT
TRBD2	TRBV5-1	TRBJ2-3	ASSPPSGDTQY
TRBD2	TRBV12-3/TRBV12-4	TRBJ2-2	ASTVPRGGYPGELF
NA	TRBV5-1	TRBJ2-3	ASSRPAQSGTDTQY
NA	TRBV30	TRBJ1-4	AWRLPSGREKLF
NA	TRBV6-5	TRBJ1-1	ASSYALGLEAF
NA	TRBV6-5	TRBJ1-2	ASSYRGGYT
NA	TRBV4-3	TRBJ2-2	ASCPQGGGTGELF
NA	TRBV2	TRBJ2-3	ASSLLGVDSDTQY
NA	TRBV18	TRBJ2-2	ASSPWGGRTGELF
NA	TRBV7-2	TRBJ1-5	ASSLALQQPQH
NA	TRBV10-3	TRBJ1-2	AISEFAGDYGYT
TRBD2	TRBV7-8	TRBJ2-1	ASSPSVRGGASYNEQF
NA	TRBV7-8	TRBJ2-2	SAGTNTGELF
NA	TRBV7-2	TRBJ2-5	ASSLAGTQETQY
NA	TRBV5-1	TRBJ2-3	ASRATDTQY
NA	TRBV5-1	TRBJ2-5	ASSLGGSSEWETQY
TRBD1	TRBV18	TRBJ1-5	ASSPDRGVLNQPQH
TRBD1	TRBV4-1	TRBJ2-7	ASSLDRESEQY
NA	TRBV27	TRBJ1-2	ASGLRAGYGYT
TRBD1	TRBV11-2	TRBJ1-2	ASTKNPGQGYGYT
NA	TRBV3-1	TRBJ2-5	ASSQVGEETQY
NA	TRBV5-1	TRBJ2-3	ASSPDPSSGTQY